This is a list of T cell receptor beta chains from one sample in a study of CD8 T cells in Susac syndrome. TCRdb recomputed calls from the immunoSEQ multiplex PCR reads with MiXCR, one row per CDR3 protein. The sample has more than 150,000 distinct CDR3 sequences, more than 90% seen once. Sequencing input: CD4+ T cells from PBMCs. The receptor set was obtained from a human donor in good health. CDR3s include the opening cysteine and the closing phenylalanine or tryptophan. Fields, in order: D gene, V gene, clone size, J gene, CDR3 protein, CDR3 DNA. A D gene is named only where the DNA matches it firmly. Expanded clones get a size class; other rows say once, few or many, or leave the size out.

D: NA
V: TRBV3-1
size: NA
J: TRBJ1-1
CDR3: CASSQLDRNTEAFF
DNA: TGTGCCAGCAGCCAGCTGGACAGGAACACTGAAGCTTTCTTT

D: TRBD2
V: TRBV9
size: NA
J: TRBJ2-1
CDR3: CASSTAGVNYNEQFF
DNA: TGTGCCAGTAGCACGGCGGGGGTGAACTACAATGAGCAGTTCTTC

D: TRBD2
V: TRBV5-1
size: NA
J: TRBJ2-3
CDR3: CASSSSSGGLTDTQYF
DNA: TGCGCCAGCAGCTCCTCCAGCGGGGGCCTAACAGATACGCAGTATTTT

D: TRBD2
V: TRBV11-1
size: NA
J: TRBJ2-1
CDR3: CASTPRLATYNEQFF
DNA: TGTGCCAGCACCCCTAGACTAGCAACCTACAATGAGCAGTTCTTC

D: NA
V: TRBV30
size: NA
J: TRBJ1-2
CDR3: CAWSDSPYGYTF
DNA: TGTGCCTGGAGCGATTCACCCTATGGCTACACCTTC

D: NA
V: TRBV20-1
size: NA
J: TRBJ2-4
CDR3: CSARDQGTDIQYF
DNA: TGCAGTGCTAGAGATCAGGGAACCGACATTCAGTACTTC

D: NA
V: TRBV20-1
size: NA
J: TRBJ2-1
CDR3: CSASKRSEQFF
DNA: TGCAGTGCTAGTAAGCGGAGTGAGCAGTTCTTC

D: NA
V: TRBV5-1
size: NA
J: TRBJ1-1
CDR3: CASSGGTSGREAFF
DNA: TGCGCCAGCAGCGGCGGGACATCGGGCAGGGAGGCTTTCTTT

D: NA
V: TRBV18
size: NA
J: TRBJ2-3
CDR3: CASSPTGRGRATDTQYF
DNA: TGTGCCAGCTCACCAACGGGACGGGGACGGGCCACAGATACGCAGTATTTT

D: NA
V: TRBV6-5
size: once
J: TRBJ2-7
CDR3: CASSYSLNAVYEQYF
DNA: TGTGCCAGCAGTTACTCGTTAAACGCGGTCTACGAGCAGTACTTC

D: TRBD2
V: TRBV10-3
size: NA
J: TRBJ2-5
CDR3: CAIRASGGQETQYF
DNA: TGTGCCATCAGGGCTAGCGGGGGCCAAGAGACCCAGTACTTC

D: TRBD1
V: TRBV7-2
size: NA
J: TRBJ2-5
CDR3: CASSTGTALETQYF
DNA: TGTGCCAGCAGCACCGGGACAGCTCTAGAGACCCAGTACTTC

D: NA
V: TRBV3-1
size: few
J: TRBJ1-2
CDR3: CASSQGNYGYTF
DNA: TGTGCCAGCAGCCAGGGGAACTATGGCTACACCTTC

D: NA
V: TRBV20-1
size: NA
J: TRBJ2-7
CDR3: CSARVAGRTYEQYF
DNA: TGCAGTGCTAGAGTGGCGGGGCGTACCTACGAGCAGTACTTC

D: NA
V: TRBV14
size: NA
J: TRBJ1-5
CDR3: CASSQPRGSGNQPQHF
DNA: TGTGCCAGCAGCCAGCCCCGGGGTTCAGGCAATCAGCCCCAGCATTTT

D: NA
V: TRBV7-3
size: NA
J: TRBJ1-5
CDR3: CASSLTRGQNQPQHF
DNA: TGTGCCAGCAGCTTAACTCGAGGTCAAAATCAGCCCCAGCATTTT

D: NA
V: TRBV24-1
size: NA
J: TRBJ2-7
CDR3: CATSEQGGMGIHEQYF
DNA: TGTGCCACCAGTGAGCAGGGTGGGATGGGAATCCACGAGCAGTACTTC

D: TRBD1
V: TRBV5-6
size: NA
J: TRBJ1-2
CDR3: CASSGGQGLYGYTF
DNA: TGTGCCAGCAGCGGGGGACAGGGACTCTATGGCTACACCTTC

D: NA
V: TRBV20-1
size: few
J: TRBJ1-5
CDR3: CSAGFGSNQPQHF
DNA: TGCAGTGCAGGTTTTGGTAGCAATCAGCCCCAGCATTTT

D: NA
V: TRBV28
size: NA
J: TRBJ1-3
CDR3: CASGSGVRNTIYF
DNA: TGTGCCAGCGGAAGTGGGGTTCGAAACACCATATATTTT

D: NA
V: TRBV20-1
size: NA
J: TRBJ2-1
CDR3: CSALRGAGSYNEQFF
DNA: TGCAGTGCCCTGAGGGGGGCAGGCTCCTACAATGAGCAGTTCTTC

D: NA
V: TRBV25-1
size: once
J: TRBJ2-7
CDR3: CASSEYRGQMIYEQYF
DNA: TGTGCCAGCAGTGAATACCGCGGGCAGATGATCTACGAGCAGTACTTC

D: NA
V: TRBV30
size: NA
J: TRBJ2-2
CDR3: CAWAGRTNTGELFF
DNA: TGTGCCTGGGCCGGGCGGACGAACACCGGGGAGCTGTTTTTT

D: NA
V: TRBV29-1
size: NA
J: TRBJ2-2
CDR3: CSAIYAGELFF
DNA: TGCAGCGCTATTTACGCCGGGGAGCTGTTTTTT

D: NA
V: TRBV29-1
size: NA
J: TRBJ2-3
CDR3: CSVEEGGDTQYF
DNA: TGCAGCGTTGAAGAGGGGGGAGATACGCAGTATTTT

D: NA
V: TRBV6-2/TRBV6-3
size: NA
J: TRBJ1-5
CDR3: CASSPSGFGNQPQHF
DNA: TGTGCCAGCAGCCCTTCAGGGTTCGGCAATCAGCCCCAGCATTTT

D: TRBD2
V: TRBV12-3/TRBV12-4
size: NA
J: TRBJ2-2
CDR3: CASSLTSGNTGELFF
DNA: TGTGCCAGCAGTTTAACTAGCGGGAACACCGGGGAGCTGTTTTTT

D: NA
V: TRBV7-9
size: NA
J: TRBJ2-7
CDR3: CASSRDPTAYEQYF
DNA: TGTGCCAGCAGCAGGGACCCTACAGCCTACGAGCAGTACTTC

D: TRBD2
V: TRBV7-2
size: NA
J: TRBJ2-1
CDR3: CASSLAGRGGYNEQFF
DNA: TGTGCCAGCAGCTTAGCGGGTCGCGGGGGGTACAATGAGCAGTTCTTC

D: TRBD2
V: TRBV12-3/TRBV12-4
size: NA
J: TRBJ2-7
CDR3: CASSPGTSGGAYEQYF
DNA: TGTGCCAGCAGCCCCGGGACTAGCGGGGGGGCGTACGAGCAGTACTTC

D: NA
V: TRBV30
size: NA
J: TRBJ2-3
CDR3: CAWSVGVVDTQYF
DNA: TGTGCCTGGAGTGTGGGGGTCGTGGATACGCAGTATTTT

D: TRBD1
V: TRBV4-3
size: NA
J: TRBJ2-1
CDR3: CASSQTTGTDYNEQFF
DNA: TGCGCCAGCAGCCAGACGACCGGGACAGACTACAATGAGCAGTTCTTC

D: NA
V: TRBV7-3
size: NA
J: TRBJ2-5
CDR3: CASSLGERQTQYF
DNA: TGTGCCAGCAGCTTAGGGGAGCGCCAGACCCAGTACTTC

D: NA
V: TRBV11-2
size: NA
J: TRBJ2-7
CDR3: CASSLTTPYF
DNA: TGTGCCAGCAGCTTAACTACGCCGTACTTC

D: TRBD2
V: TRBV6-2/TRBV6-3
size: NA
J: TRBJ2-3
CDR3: CASSDPTSRFTDTQYF
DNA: TGTGCCAGCAGTGACCCGACTAGCCGTTTCACAGATACGCAGTATTTT

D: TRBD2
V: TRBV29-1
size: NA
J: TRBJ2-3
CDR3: CSVRREADTQYF
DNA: TGCAGCGTCCGACGGGAGGCAGATACGCAGTATTTT